One TCR beta chain is described in this entry. The antigen remains unidentified. As every portion of the isolated RNA was reverse transcribed, the sequencing read expressed TCRB transcripts. Naive, central memory and regulatory T cell samples produced a mean of about 3.4 million reads. Method: immunoSEQ multiplex PCR; TCRdb's copy keeps in-frame clones and lacks some. Among 600,000 or so clones listed, roughly an eighth were seen once. Isolation of CD4+ naive, central memory, regulatory and stem cell-like memory cells was achieved by sorting via CD45RO/CCR7/CD25/CD127/CD95/CD27. Purity exceeded 95% in all sorted populations. The data were taken from a study of beta chain features in type 1 diabetes. Findings of the study overall: All four CD4+ subsets from Type 1 diabetes patients carried moderately but significantly shorter TCRB CDR3s. Any HLA-type effect on TCRB rearrangement remained unresolved here.

What was sequenced was naive CD4+ T cells from blood. The TCR was taken from a man younger than 35 with type 1 diabetes.

The CDR3 loop reads CASSQQGVNTEAFF. CDR3 nucleotide sequence: TGTGCCAGCAGTCAACAGGGTGTGAACACTGAAGCTTTCTTT. The chain combines TRBV6-6 with TRBJ1-1; possible D gene TRBD1, 6 bases. V was shortened by 5 bases and J by 0 bases, with 10 bases between the two germline ends. The germline gives CDR1 MNHNY, CDR2 SVGAGI (reference sequence). This CDR3 region has 14 residues.